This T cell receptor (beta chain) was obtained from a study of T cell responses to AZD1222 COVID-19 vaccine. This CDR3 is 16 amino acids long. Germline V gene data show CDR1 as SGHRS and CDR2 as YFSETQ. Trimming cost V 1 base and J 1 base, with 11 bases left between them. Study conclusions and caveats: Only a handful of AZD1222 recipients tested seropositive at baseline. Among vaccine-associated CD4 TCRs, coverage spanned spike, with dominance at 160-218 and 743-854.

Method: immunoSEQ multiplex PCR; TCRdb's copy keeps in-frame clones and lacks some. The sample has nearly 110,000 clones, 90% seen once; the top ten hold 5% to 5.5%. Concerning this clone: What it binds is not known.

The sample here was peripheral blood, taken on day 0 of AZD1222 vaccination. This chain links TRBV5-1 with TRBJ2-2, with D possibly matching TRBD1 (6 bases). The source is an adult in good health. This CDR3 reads CASSLRAGENTGELFF. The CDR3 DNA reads TGCGCCAGCAGCTTGCGCGCAGGGGAGAACACCGGGGAGCTGTTTTTT. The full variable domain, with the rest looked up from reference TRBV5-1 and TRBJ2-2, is KAGVTQTPRYLIKTRGQQVTLSCSPISGHRSVSWYQQTPGQGLQFLFEYFSETQRNKGNFPGRFSGRQFSNSRSEMNVSTLELGDSALYLCASSLRAGENTGELFFGEGSRLTVL.